This note documents a single T cell receptor beta chain sequence. Its antigen is not identified. Profiling relied on immunoSEQ multiplex PCR, and the TCRdb table lists in-frame clones only, not all of them. The sample has under 90,000 clones, 80% to 85% seen once. The sample comes from a study of OX40 agonist ivuxolimab in advanced cancers. Notes on the study in general: More expanded clones were found, on average, in CD8+ than in CD4+ T cells. Relatively little clonal expansion, among the lowest observed, appeared in partial responders at 0.1-3.0 mg/kg.

The CDR3 contains 15 residues. Germline values: CDR1 KGHSH, CDR2 LQKENI. V lost 3 bases to trimming and J lost 2 bases; unmatched junction nucleotides: 6. Sequenced here: CD4+ or CD8+ T cells sorted from blood, sampled in a trial of the OX40 agonist ivuxolimab. V gene TRBV18 combines with J gene TRBJ1-2, with 7 bases identical to TRBD1. This sequence originates from an adult with an advanced solid tumor such as melanoma, head and neck, liver or kidney cancer. This CDR3 reads CASSPDRVPNYGYTF. The CDR3 DNA reads TGTGCCAGCTCACCCGACAGGGTCCCCAACTATGGCTACACCTTC.